The 10 T cell receptor beta chains in this list originate from one sample, sequenced in a study of Ad26.COV2.S vaccination and SARS-CoV-2 variants. The treatment denotes: roughly 18 received Ad26.COV2.S at low or high dose, single or two shots; roughly 5 received placebo; per-sample allocation not given. Samples came from day 63 after the first vaccine or placebo injection. Only in-frame clones appear in the TCRdb table, and some are missing; sequencing was by immunoSEQ multiplex PCR. The sample carries 300,000 to 350,000 clones, about 88% recorded once. Sequencing was performed on peripheral blood, taken in a trial of Ad26.COV2.S vaccine versus placebo. The receptor set was obtained from a person between 18 and 65 years old who received the Ad26.COV2.S COVID-19 vaccine or a placebo.

J is TRBJ1-1 and V is TRBV30; TRBD1 is a possible D gene (5 bases). CDR1 is GTSNPN and CDR2 is SVGIG in the germline V gene (reference sequence). Trimming left V 0 bases short and J 8 bases short, with 10 bases between. CDR3 size: 12 residues. The CDR3 loop is CAWSVPRTEAFF. In nucleotides, the CDR3 is TGTGCCTGGAGTGTACCGAGGACAGAAGCTTTCTTT.

The rearrangement links TRBV27 to TRBJ2-7; D gene ambiguous. The germline CDR1 and CDR2 sequences are MNHEY and SMNVEV (reference sequence). The V gene lost 2 bases and the J gene lost 7 bases, with 12 bases spanning the gap. The CDR3 runs 13 residues. This CDR3 is CASSLTPSQEQYF. The CDR3 nucleotides read TGTGCCAGCAGTTTAACCCCAAGTCAAGAGCAGTACTTC.

The rearrangement joins TRBV7-3 to TRBJ2-4; 10 nucleotides agree with TRBD1. The germline gives CDR1 SGHTA, CDR2 FQGTGA. The CDR3 loop spans 17 amino acids. Germline trimming cut 3 bases from V and 2 bases from J; bases unmatched to any gene: 7. CDR3 bases: TGTGCCAGCAGCTTGACAGGGGGCTGGCTGTCCAAAAACATTCAGTACTTC. Amino acids: CASSLTGGWLSKNIQYF. Full variable domain (missing parts from reference TRBV7-3 and TRBJ2-4): GAGVSQTPSNKVTEKGKYVELRCDPISGHTALYWYRQSLGQGPEFLIYFQGTGAADDSGLPNDRFFAVRPEGSVSTLKIQRTERGDSAVYLCASSLTGGWLSKNIQYFGAGTRLSVL.

Points on this clone: Other DNA sequences in the same sample also yield this CDR3. The chain has TRBV7-9 and TRBJ2-7; a weak D match, TRBD1 (6 bases). V lost 3 bases and J lost 0, with 9 bases in between. This CDR3 spans 14 amino acids. Germline values: CDR1 SEHNR, CDR2 FQNEAQ (reference sequence). The CDR3 protein is CASSLTGSSYEQYF. For the CDR3, the DNA is TGTGCCAGCAGCTTGACAGGTAGCTCCTACGAGCAGTACTTC.

This chain connects TRBV6-5 to TRBJ2-7, with a possible D match to TRBD2 (6 bases). V lost 8 bases, J lost 3 bases, and 14 bases lay in between. CDR1 and CDR2 (germline): MNHEY, SVGAGI. There are 13 residues in the CDR3. The CDR3 coding sequence is TGTGCCAGCTCTGGCGTCGGGAGCTACGAGCAGTACTTC. Translation: CASSGVGSYEQYF.

This clone has only one observation. The CDR3 sequence is CASSWTGGSGGYTF. CDR3 coding DNA: TGTGCCAGCAGCTGGACAGGGGGATCGGGGGGCTACACCTTC. The chain joins TRBV11-2 to TRBJ1-2; 10 nucleotides match TRBD1. The CDR3 runs 14 residues. Germline CDR1 is SGHAT and CDR2 is FQNNGV. V shed 4 bases, J shed 8 bases, and the junction held 7 bases outside the gene matches.

The table lists this clone with a count of one. The V call is TRBV30, the J call TRBJ2-2; D remains unclear. CDR1 is GTSNPN and CDR2 is SVGIG in the germline V gene (reference sequence). V lost 0 bases and J lost 5, with 7 bases in between. The CDR3 has 13 amino acids. CDR3 protein: CAWSVTWTGELFF. The CDR3 DNA follows: TGTGCCTGGAGTGTAACTTGGACCGGGGAGCTGTTTTTT.

This chain uses TRBV19 with TRBJ1-6; no clear D. Trimming removed 10 bases from V and 6 bases from J, with 10 bases in between. Germline V gene data show CDR1 as LNHDA and CDR2 as SQIVND (reference sequence). The CDR3 is made up of 12 amino acids. In DNA form, the CDR3 reads TGTGCCACCCAGAGGGCTAATTCACCCCTCCACTTT. Translating gives CATQRANSPLHF.

This clone was detected only once. The chain links TRBV28 to TRBJ1-5, with D unclear. V was clipped by 2 bases and J by 14 bases, with 16 bases between them. The length of the CDR3 is 13 residues. Germline lookup yields CDR1 MDHEN and CDR2 SYDVKM. The DNA for the CDR3 is TGTGCCAGCAGTTTAATGTCCCGGGAGAAGAAGCATTTT. Its translation: CASSLMSREKKHF.

V is TRBV6-5 and J is TRBJ2-3; D call uncertain. Germline CDR1 is MNHEY and CDR2 is SVGAGI. This CDR3 is built from 14 residues. With 4 bases removed from V and 4 bases from J, the gap between germline ends came to 12 bases. DNA for the CDR3: TGTGCCAGCAGTTCCTCATCCACATCAGATACGCAGTATTTT. Its protein is CASSSSSTSDTQYF.